At least ten counts were recorded for the clone carrying this T cell receptor (beta chain). Its cognate antigen is unknown. The data belong to a study of neurological immune-mediated disorders. Study outcomes and limitations: Among expanded clones, no CDR3 amino acid sequences were shared across subjects, a pattern suggesting private repertoires in all groups.

The CDR3 contains 16 residues. Per germline, CDR1 SGHAT and CDR2 FQNNGV. V shed 5 bases and J shed 7 bases, with 24 bases lying between them. Synthesis of cDNA was carried out by template-switch 5'RACE. The reaction used 10-nucleotide random UMIs. Every sequencing run drew on 15-18 subjects and yielded over 190 million TCR-beta sequences. TCRdb itself ran the 5' RACE reads through MiXCR, one entry per CDR3 protein. The sample records tens of thousands of distinct CDR3 sequences, approximately 11% being singletons. The time point is: longitudinal time-point 1 (baseline). This clonotype was sampled from a male donor with HTLV-1-associated myelopathy (HAM/TSP). The sequenced material came from PBMCs. This sequence joins TRBV11-2 and TRBJ2-7, with D possibly TRBD2 on 7 matching bases. The CDR3 region is CASSPITGGRIWEQYF. The CDR3 DNA is TGTGCCAGCAGCCCTATCACCGGGGGGCGCATATGGGAGCAGTACTTC.